This TCR beta chain was documented in a study of blood T cells in healthy people across ages. Findings and caveats of the study: It was found that TCR beta diversity correlated strongly with the percentage of naive T cells. Age brought a roughly linear fall in TCR beta diversity measured per million T cells. Researchers deemed the diversity estimates from one million T cells underestimates.

Through a sample-barcoded 5' primer and a J-beta primer mix, a second PCR was run for roughly 6 to 11 cycles. TCRdb re-analysed the 5' RACE reads in MiXCR, keeping a single row per CDR3 protein. The sample consists of 1.5 million to 2 million distinct CDR3 sequences, roughly 49% of them appearing once. The germline V gene encodes CDR1 SNHLY and CDR2 FYNNEI. Trimming stripped 1 base from V and 10 bases from J, with 11 bases between. The CDR3 extends over 13 amino acids. This clonotype was counted only a few times. Its target is not known. J is TRBJ2-1 and V is TRBV2, with D tentatively TRBD2 (6 bases). Sequencing was carried out using blood. This sequence was found in a woman aged 40 to 50 in good health. CDR3 nucleotides: TGTGCCAGCAGTGAAGTAGTAGGAGGGGAGCAGTTCTTC. It is translated as CASSEVVGGEQFF.